Described below is a single T cell receptor (beta chain) sequence and its context. This clonotype occurred a few times. Its antigen remains undetermined. Qualities for individual bases were not recorded, and no much larger clone is one base off. Only healthy Caucasian donors were included. Three pairs of female monozygotic twins, all aged about 18 to 30 years, made up the twin cohort. Positive isolation kits from Invitrogen were used to isolate the CD4+ and CD8+ T cell populations. The entry originates in a study of identical twins (dated by TCRdb to 2015 to 2016). The study in broad terms: To test whether fetal clonotypes persist, this study deep-sequenced TCR alpha and beta repertoires from monozygotic twins, from unrelated adults of various ages, and from cord blood. To rule out contamination, replicate twin experiments were performed at different times with different library preparation protocols.

The library was produced with 5' RACE. Reads for this sample came from an Illumina HiSeq 2000. A universal primer binding site was introduced by template switching, and a unique molecular identifier was present in the final cDNA, enabling accurate counting of TCR cDNA molecules. Specific primers in the conserved constant-segment region were used to synthesize first-strand cDNA for TCR alpha and beta chains. To control for contamination, every cDNA library was double barcoded, receiving both a SMART-Mk sample barcode and Illumina barcodes. Two successive PCR steps introduced TruSeq adapter sequences along with Illumina sample barcodes. TCR alpha and beta cDNA libraries were sequenced on the Illumina HiSeq platform with custom primers. Processing in the source paper ran as follows. MiGEC was used to process raw reads and extract unique molecular identifiers, and MiXCR was used to find CDR3 positions. For each individual, recombination models were inferred using an EM algorithm with the repgenHMM and IGoR tools. The tcR package in R was used for shared clonotype analysis, with sharing normalized by the product of cloneset sizes. To study raw recombination without the effects of thymic and clonal selection, out-of-frame nonproductive sequences were analyzed. Starting from the raw public reads, TCRdb applied fastp trimming at Q25, assembled clones with MiXCR and retained in-frame beta chains. All rows with the same CDR3 protein become a single entry with the most common DNA and genes. The V and J calls come from TCRdb's annotation, not from the publication. The sample contains about 520,000 distinct CDR3 sequences, roughly a fifth of them found a single time. 0.91% of the sample is in the top ten clones.

The paper's findings and limits, for the study overall: Fewer insertions were carried by abundant cord blood beta clonotypes; a weaker similar trend was observed in young adult naive repertoires, while no such trend was observed in memory repertoires. Zero-insertion analyses could be partly confounded by invariant T cells such as MAIT and iNKT, though diverse VJ usage argued against such confounding for most clonotypes. In monozygotic twins, out-of-frame TCR alpha sharing was systematically underestimated by recombination models, although the models agreed with sharing between unrelated individuals. Conclusions relied on cross-sectional statistical analysis, since the same donors could not be followed over many years. Compared with coincidental sharing between unrelated individuals, out-of-frame TCR alpha sequences shared between twins showed an excess of sequences with low generation probability. Excess twin sharing in beta out-of-frame sequences was weaker because fewer shared sequences lowered the signal-to-noise ratio.

The data also belong to a second study, concerning T cells expressing NK-cell markers. As the second study states: Fewer than ten donors provided sorted CD3+CD56+NKG2C+, CD3+CD56+NKG2C- and CD3+CD56-NKG2C+ T-cell subsets, whose TCR beta-chain repertoires were profiled. Among the eight sequenced donors, only one was HCMV-seronegative, while the other seven were HCMV-seropositive. In several experiments an anti-gammadeltaTCR antibody was added to restrict sorting to alphabetaTCR-expressing T cells. In six donors, the dominant CD3+CD56+NKG2C+ clonotypes ranked among the top 10 CD8+ clonotypes, making up about 1.0-8% of CD8+ T cells. Those dominant clonotypes were again the most abundant among CD3+CD56-NKG2C+ cells in a few donors, at about 25-65%. It remained unclear whether the expanded NKG2C-expressing T cell clones were specific for HCMV antigens. The eight sequenced donors were randomly selected healthy volunteers, three men and five women. To determine HCMV serostatus, a commercial ELISA kit was used to detect HCMV-specific IgG in serum. Reads were demultiplexed and grouped by UMI with MIGEC, and clonotypes were assembled and quantified with MiTCR. To exclude erroneous sequences, only TCR cDNA sequences supported by at least two reads were retained. The tcR package was used for downstream repertoire analysis, and clonotypes were matched between fractions using CDR3 nucleotide sequence together with V segment. VDJmatch was used to annotate antigen specificity against VDJdb, with one amino acid substitution in CDR3 permitted.

Sequenced material: CD4+ T cells sorted from blood. The receptor comes from a woman between 18 and 30 years old in good health.

At the DNA level, the sequence is TGCAGTGCTAGAGATCGGGGCGGGAACCCCTACGAGCAGTACTTC. Its coded protein is CSARDRGGNPYEQYF. In this chain, TRBV20-1 is recombined with TRBJ2-7; a tentative D match to TRBD2 spans 6 bases. Based on the germline V gene (reference sequence), the CDR1 and CDR2 sequences are DFQATT and SNEGSKA. The CDR3, from cysteine to phenylalanine, totals 15 residues. The kept DNA is CDR3 alone, 45 bases in frame from the first base. The trim is 0 bases for V and 2 bases for J, with a gap of 14 bases between the germline ends.